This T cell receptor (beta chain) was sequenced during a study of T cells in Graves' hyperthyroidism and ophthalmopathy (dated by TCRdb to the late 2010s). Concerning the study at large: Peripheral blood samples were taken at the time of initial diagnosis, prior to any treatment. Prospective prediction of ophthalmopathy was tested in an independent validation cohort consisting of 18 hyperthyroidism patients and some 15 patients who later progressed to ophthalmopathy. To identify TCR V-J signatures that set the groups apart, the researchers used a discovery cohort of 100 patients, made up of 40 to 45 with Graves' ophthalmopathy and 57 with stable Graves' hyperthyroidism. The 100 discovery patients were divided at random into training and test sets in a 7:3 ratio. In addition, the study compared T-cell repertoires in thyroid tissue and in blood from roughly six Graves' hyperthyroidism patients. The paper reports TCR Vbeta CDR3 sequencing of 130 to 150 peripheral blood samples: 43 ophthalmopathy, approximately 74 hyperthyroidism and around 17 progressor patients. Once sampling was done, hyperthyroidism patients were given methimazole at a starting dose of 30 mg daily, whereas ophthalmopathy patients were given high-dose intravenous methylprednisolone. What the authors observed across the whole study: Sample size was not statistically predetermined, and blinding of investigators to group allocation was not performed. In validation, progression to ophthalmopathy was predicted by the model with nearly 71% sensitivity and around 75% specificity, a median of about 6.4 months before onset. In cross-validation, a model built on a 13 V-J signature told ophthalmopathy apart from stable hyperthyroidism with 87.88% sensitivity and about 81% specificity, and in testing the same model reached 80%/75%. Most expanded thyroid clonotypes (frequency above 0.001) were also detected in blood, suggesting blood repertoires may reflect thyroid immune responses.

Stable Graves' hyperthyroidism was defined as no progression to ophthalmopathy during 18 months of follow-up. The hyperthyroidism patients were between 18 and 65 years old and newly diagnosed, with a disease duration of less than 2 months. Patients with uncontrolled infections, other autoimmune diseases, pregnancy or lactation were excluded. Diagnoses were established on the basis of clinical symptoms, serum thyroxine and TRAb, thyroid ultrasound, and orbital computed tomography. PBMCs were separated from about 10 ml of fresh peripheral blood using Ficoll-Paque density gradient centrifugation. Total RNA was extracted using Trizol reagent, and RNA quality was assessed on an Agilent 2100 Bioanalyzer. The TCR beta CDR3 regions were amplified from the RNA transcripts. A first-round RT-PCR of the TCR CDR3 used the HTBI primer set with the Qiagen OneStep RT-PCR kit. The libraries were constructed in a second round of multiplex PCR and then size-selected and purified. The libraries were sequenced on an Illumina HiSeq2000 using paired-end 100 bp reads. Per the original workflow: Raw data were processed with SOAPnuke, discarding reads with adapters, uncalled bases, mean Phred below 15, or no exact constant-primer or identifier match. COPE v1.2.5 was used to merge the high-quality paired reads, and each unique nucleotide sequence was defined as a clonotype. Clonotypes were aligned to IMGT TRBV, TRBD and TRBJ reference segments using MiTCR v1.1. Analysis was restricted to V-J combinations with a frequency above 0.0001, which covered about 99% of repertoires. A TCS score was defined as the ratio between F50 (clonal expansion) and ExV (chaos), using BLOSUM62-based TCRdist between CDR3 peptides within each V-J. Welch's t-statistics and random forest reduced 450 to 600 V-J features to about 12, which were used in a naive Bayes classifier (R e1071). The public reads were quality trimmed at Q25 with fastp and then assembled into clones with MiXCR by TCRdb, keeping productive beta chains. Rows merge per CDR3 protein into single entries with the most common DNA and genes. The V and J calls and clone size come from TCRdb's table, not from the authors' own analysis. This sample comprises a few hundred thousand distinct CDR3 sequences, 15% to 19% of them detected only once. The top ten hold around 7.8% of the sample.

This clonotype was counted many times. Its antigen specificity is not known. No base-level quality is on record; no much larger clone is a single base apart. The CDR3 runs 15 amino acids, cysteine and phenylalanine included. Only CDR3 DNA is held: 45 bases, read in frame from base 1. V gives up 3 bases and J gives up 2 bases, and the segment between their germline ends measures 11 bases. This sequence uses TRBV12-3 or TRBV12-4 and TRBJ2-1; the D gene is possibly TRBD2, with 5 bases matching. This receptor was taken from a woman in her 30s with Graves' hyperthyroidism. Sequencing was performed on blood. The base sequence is TGTGCCAGCAGTTTCTCCACCGGGACCTACAATGAGCAGTTCTTC. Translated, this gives CASSFSTGTYNEQFF.